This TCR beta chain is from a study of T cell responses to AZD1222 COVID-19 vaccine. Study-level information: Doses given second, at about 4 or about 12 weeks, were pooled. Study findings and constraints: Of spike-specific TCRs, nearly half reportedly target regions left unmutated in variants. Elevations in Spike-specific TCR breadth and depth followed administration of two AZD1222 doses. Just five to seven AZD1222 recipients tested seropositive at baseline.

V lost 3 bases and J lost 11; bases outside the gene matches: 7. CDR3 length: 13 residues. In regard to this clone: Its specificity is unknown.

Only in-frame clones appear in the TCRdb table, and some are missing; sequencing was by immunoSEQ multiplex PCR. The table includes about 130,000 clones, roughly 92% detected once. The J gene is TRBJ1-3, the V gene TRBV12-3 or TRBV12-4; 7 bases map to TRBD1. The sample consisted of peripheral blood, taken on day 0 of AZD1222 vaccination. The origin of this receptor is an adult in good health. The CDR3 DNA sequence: TGTGCCAGCAGTTTTGGGCAGGGGGTTTCCATATATTTT. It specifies CASSFGQGVSIYF.